This T cell receptor beta chain is from a study of blood T cell repertoires in COVID-19. The wider study: T cells, B-cell-depleted T cells, or PBMCs provided the cDNA or gDNA that served as material.

Original processing notes: Reference gene primer amplification gave nucleated cell count estimates. Clones were read by immunoSEQ multiplex PCR, and TCRdb kept only the in-frame ones, dropping some. That table gives V, J and clone size, and the DNA gave D and trimming. The table includes tens of thousands of clones, around 83% detected once. The V gene end was trimmed by 0 bases and the J gene end by 10 bases; junction bases not matched to a gene: 6. The germline V gene has CDR1 SGHRS and CDR2 YFSETQ. The length of the CDR3 is 15 residues. The chain carries TRBV5-1 and TRBJ1-6, with 8 positions matching TRBD1. Sequenced sample: peripheral blood. The receptor comes from a woman older than 75 with acute or convalescent COVID-19. CDR3 coding DNA: TGCGCCAGCAGCTTGGATACAGGGGGAGGGTCACCCCTCCACTTT. This translates into CASSLDTGGGSPLHF.